Below are 17 T cell receptor beta chains sequenced from a single sample in a study of radiotherapy plus CTLA-4 blockade in lung cancer. This table comes from immunoSEQ multiplex PCR, and its TCRdb copy is limited to in-frame clones, with some not included. This table holds about 51,000 clones, around 79% found once. The specimen was peripheral blood, collected from a patient treated with radiotherapy plus ipilimumab. The receptors were sampled from a human donor with non-small cell lung cancer whose response to radiotherapy plus ipilimumab could not be evaluated.

The J gene is TRBJ2-1, the V gene TRBV5-1; 11 positions agree with TRBD1. CDR1 is SGHRS and CDR2 is YFSETQ in the germline V gene. The CDR3 extends over 14 amino acids. Germline trimming cut 5 bases from V and 4 bases from J; bases unmatched to any gene: 2. CDR3 amino acids: CASSGTGGYNEQFF. Here the CDR3 DNA reads TGCGCCAGCAGTGGGACAGGGGGTTACAATGAGCAGTTCTTC.

J is TRBJ2-1 and V is TRBV30; 9 positions agree with TRBD2. V lost 3 bases and J lost 9; bases outside the gene matches: 9. The CDR3 loop spans 14 amino acids. Germline CDR1 and CDR2: GTSNPN and SVGIG (reference sequence). The CDR3 protein is CAWRGTSGFTEQFF. CDR3 sequence (DNA): TGTGCCTGGAGGGGTACTAGCGGGTTTACTGAGCAGTTCTTC.

V usage is TRBV15 and J usage is TRBJ1-1; D is unclear. Germline assignment: CDR1 LNHNV and CDR2 YYDKDF (reference sequence). The CDR3 totals 15 residues. Deletions cut 0 bases from V and 5 bases from J, with 13 bases between. The CDR3 loop is CATSRDGRLATEAFF. The CDR3 DNA reads as TGTGCCACCAGCAGAGACGGCAGGTTGGCTACTGAAGCTTTCTTT.

This sequence joins TRBV6-9 and TRBJ1-5; D call uncertain. Trimming stripped 6 bases from V and 0 bases from J, with 18 bases between. Germline V gene data show CDR1 as MNHGY and CDR2 as SVAAGI. CDR3 length equals 17 residues. The DNA for the CDR3 is TGTGCCAGCAGCCAGAGGAGGGCGAATTATAGCAATCAGCCCCAGCATTTT. This translates into CASSQRRANYSNQPQHF.

To note about this clone: Germline is not matched at one junction end, which may reflect a read error. The chain recombines TRBV9 with TRBJ1-1, with D unresolved. CDR1 is SGDLS and CDR2 is YYNGEE in the germline V gene. This CDR3 contains 13 residues. CDR3 region: CASSVGSNTEAFF. CDR3 DNA sequence: TGTGCCAGCAGTGTAGGCAGTAACACTGAAGCTTTCTTT.

This clone was counted once. The rearrangement links TRBV7-9 to TRBJ1-3; TRBD1 might be the D (6 bases). Trimming took off 6 bases at V and 4 bases at J, with 10 bases between the two ends. Germline-derived CDR1 and CDR2 are SEHNR and FQNEAQ (reference sequence). The CDR3 spans 13 residues. CDR3 loop: CASRQGGGNTIYF. CDR3 DNA: TGTGCCAGCAGACAGGGTGGCGGAAACACCATATATTTT.

The chain carries TRBV30 and TRBJ2-7, with 12 nucleotides matching TRBD1. The germline gives CDR1 GTSNPN, CDR2 SVGIG (reference sequence). The CDR3 length is 14 residues. After removal of 5 bases from V and 5 bases from J, the junction contained 7 bases not matched to a gene. The CDR3 sequence: CAWDPGQGADEQYF. The DNA of the CDR3 is TGTGCCTGGGACCCGGGACAGGGGGCAGACGAGCAGTACTTC.

This rearrangement joins TRBV5-8 to TRBJ1-2, with TRBD1 matching over 7 bases. Germline V lookup: CDR1 SGHTS, CDR2 YDEGEE. The V gene end was trimmed by 4 bases and the J gene end by 2 bases; junction bases not matched to a gene: 8. The CDR3 is made up of 15 amino acids. The CDR3 is CASSPGTVRNYGYTF. CDR3 in DNA: TGTGCCAGCAGCCCTGGGACAGTAAGGAACTATGGCTACACCTTC.

The chain has TRBV4-3 and TRBJ2-1; D might be TRBD1 (5 bases). The CDR3 extends over 16 amino acids. V shed 0 bases and J shed 7 bases, with 16 bases lying between them. The germline CDR1 and CDR2 sequences are LGHNA and YSLEER. CDR3 residues: CASSQERRAGWNEQFF. CDR3 in DNA: TGCGCCAGCAGCCAAGAGAGAAGGGCAGGGTGGAATGAGCAGTTCTTC.

In nucleotides, the CDR3 is TGCGCCAGCAGCTGGGGGCAGGGCCCAGAGCAGTACTTC. Protein: CASSWGQGPEQYF. V is TRBV5-1 and J is TRBJ2-7; a possible D gene is TRBD1 (6 bases). Germline CDR1 and CDR2: SGHRS and YFSETQ. The CDR3 consists of 13 residues. Trimming took 3 bases from V and 7 from J, leaving 14 bases between them.

The chain uses TRBV13 and TRBJ1-2; the D is unclear. Trimming shortened V by 2 bases and J by 2 bases, and 6 bases separated the two germline ends. The CDR3 runs to 13 residues. The germline V gene encodes CDR1 PRHDT and CDR2 FYEKMQ (reference sequence). The CDR3 DNA is TGTGCCAGCAGCTTACCACAGAACTATGGCTACACCTTC. Amino acid sequence: CASSLPQNYGYTF.

A few counts support this clone. The genes are TRBV4-3 and TRBJ1-4; 10 nucleotides match TRBD1. CDR1 and CDR2 from the germline V gene are LGHNA and YSLEER. The trim removed 3 bases at V and 5 bases at J, leaving 9 bases unmatched. The CDR3 is 17 amino acids. CDR3 nucleotides: TGCGCCAGCAGCCAGAGAGGCCCGGGACAGGGGAATGAAAAACTGTTTTTT. Translation: CASSQRGPGQGNEKLFF.

The CDR3 loop reads CASSLSLTSGRLADTQYF. The CDR3 region has the DNA TGTGCCAGCAGCTTATCCCTAACTAGCGGGAGATTGGCAGATACGCAGTATTTT. The chain has TRBV7-3 and TRBJ2-3; 11 positions agree with TRBD2. CDR3 length equals 18 residues. Germline V lookup: CDR1 SGHTA, CDR2 FQGTGA. J lost 4 bases, V lost 2 bases, and 11 bases had no gene match.

The chain employs TRBV6-1 and TRBJ2-3; 10 positions agree with TRBD2. Germline V gene data show CDR1 as MNHNS and CDR2 as SASEGT. This CDR3 has 14 residues. The trim removed 10 bases at V and 6 bases at J, leaving 10 bases unmatched. CDR3 sequence: CATTWTSGRDTQYF. The CDR3, as DNA: TGTGCCACCACCTGGACTAGCGGTAGGGATACGCAGTATTTT.

The V and J genes are TRBV27 and TRBJ2-7; 12 nucleotides line up with TRBD2. The junction had 5 bases not matched to a gene; V was cut back by 4 bases and J by 4 bases. This CDR3 comprises 15 residues. The germline V gene has CDR1 MNHEY and CDR2 SMNVEV (reference sequence). CDR3 protein: CASSYETSGRYEQYF. In DNA, the CDR3 is TGTGCCAGCAGTTACGAAACTAGCGGGAGGTACGAGCAGTACTTC.

V and J are TRBV4-2 and TRBJ2-3; the match to TRBD2 covers 9 bases. Germline values: CDR1 LGHNA, CDR2 YNFKEQ. V was pared by 0 bases and J by 10 bases, with 8 bases of the junction left unmatched. The CDR3 has 15 residues. For the CDR3, the DNA is TGTGCCAGCAGCCAAGATCTTAGCGGGGGAGGGTCGCAGTATTTT. It translates to CASSQDLSGGGSQYF.

V and J are TRBV5-1 and TRBJ2-7; no definite D call. The CDR3 spans 14 residues. The germline V gene has CDR1 SGHRS and CDR2 YFSETQ. Trimming removed 2 bases at V and 1 base at J, with 10 bases between. CDR3 in DNA: TGCGCCAGCAGCTTAAATCCACTTTCCTACGAGCAGTACTTC. This gives the protein CASSLNPLSYEQYF.